One T cell receptor (beta chain) is described in this entry. What it binds is unknown. This specimen comes from a study of T cell responses to AZD1222 COVID-19 vaccine. Study observations and caveats: Baseline serology detected seropositivity in only six AZD1222 recipients. In a largely white British group with more females than males, clonal diversity was possibly underestimated. Two AZD1222 administrations were followed by greater Spike-specific TCR breadth and depth.

Germline V CDR1 and CDR2: MNHEY, SVGEGT. There are 14 residues in the CDR3. Trimming removed 1 base at V and 5 bases at J, with 10 bases between. Some clones are missing from TCRdb's copy, which holds only in-frame ones; the method was immunoSEQ multiplex PCR. There are around 150,000 clones in the sample; 85% to 90% occur only once, and around 4.4% lies in the top ten. The chain recombines TRBV6-2 or TRBV6-3 with TRBJ2-3; no clear D gene. The receptor was isolated from an adult who received the AZD1222 COVID-19 vaccine. Source: peripheral blood, taken 28 days after the second AZD1222 dose. The DNA for the CDR3 is TGTGCCAGCAGTTACTTCCGGTCGGGAGATACGCAGTATTTT. It yields the protein CASSYFRSGDTQYF.